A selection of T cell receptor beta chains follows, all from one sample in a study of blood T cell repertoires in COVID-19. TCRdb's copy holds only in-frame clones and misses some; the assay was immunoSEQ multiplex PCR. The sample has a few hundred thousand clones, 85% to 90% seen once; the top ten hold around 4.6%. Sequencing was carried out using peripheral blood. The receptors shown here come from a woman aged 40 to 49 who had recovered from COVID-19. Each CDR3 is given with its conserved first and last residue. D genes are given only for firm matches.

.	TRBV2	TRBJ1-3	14	TGTGCCAGCAGTGTAAGAGCGGCTGGAAACACCATATATTTT	CASSVRAAGNTIYF
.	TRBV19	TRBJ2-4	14	TGTGCCAGTAGTTTCCAGGGCTCCAAAAACATTCAGTACTTC	CASSFQGSKNIQYF
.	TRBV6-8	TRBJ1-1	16	TGTGCCAGCAGTTACTCGTGGGGCAGGGTGAACACTGAAGCTTTCTTT	CASSYSWGRVNTEAFF
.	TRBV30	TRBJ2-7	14	TGTGCCTGGAGTGTACAGGGCGGAATTTACGAGCAGTACTTC	CAWSVQGGIYEQYF
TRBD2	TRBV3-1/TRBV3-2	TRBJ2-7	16	TGTGCCAGCAGCCATGTCAGCGGGGGCATCTCCTACGAGCAGTACTTC	CASSHVSGGISYEQYF
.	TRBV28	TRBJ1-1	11	TGTGCCAGCAGTTTGCAAAGAGGAGCTTTCTTT	CASSLQRGAFF
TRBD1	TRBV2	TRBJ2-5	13	TGTGCCAGCAGACCTACAGGGGCAGAGACCCAGTACTTC	CASRPTGAETQYF
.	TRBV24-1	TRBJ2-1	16	TGTGCCACCAGTGATTGGGGTGACAGGGGAGGGGATGAGCAGTTCTTC	CATSDWGDRGGDEQFF
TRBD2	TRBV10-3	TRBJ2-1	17	TGTGCCATCAGTGAGTCAATACTAGCGGGAGGAATTGTTGAGCAGTTCTTC	CAISESILAGGIVEQFF
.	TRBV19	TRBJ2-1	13	TGTGCCAGTAGTGGCGGCGGGATGGGTGAGCAGTTCTTC	CASSGGGMGEQFF
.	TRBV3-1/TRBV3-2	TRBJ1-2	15	TGTGCCAGCAGCCAAGACTTCAGGGCAAACTATGGCTACACCTTC	CASSQDFRANYGYTF
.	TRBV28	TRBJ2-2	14	TGTGCCAGCAGTTTAACGGGAGACACCGGGGAGCTGTTTTTT	CASSLTGDTGELFF
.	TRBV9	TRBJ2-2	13	TGTGCCAGCAGCGTAGTCTTGAGGGGGGAGCTGTTTTTT	CASSVVLRGELFF
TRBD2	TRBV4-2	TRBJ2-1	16	TGTGCCAGCAGCCAGCTACTAGCGGGGGGACGAAATGAGCAGTTCTTC	CASSQLLAGGRNEQFF
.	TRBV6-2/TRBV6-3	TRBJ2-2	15	TGTGCCAGCAGCCGATTGAGGGCGAACACCGGGGAGCTGTTTTTT	CASSRLRANTGELFF
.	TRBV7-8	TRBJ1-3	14	TGTGCCAGCAGCCCCTCGGAGGGGTTATACACCATATATTTT	CASSPSEGLYTIYF